This T cell receptor beta chain is drawn from a study of siplizumab effects on memory and regulatory T cells. Study-level points and caveats: Proliferating Tregs from siplizumab cultures lacked functional confirmation of suppression.

The mixed lymphocyte reaction cells were grown together in coculture at 37°C for less than 7 days. Generated by immunoSEQ multiplex PCR, the TCRdb table keeps only in-frame clones and is missing some. The table has 9,500 or so clones, more than 45% seen once; the top ten hold 22%. To note about this clone: The antigen remains unidentified.

This CDR3 comprises 16 residues. The germline V gene has CDR1 MGHRA and CDR2 YSYEKL. The trim removed 1 base at V and 1 base at J, leaving 2 bases unmatched. The specimen was CFSE-low (dividing) CD4+ T cells sorted from an allogeneic mixed lymphocyte reaction. The TCR was taken from a human donor in good health; the cells came from an allogeneic mixed lymphocyte reaction. V and J are TRBV4-1 and TRBJ2-3, with TRBD2 matching 10 bases. CDR3 sequence (DNA): TGCGCCAGCAGCCAAGGGACTAGCGGTCGCACAGATACGCAGTATTTT. It specifies CASSQGTSGRTDTQYF.